This T cell receptor (beta chain) was identified in a study of blood T cell repertoires in COVID-19. Clones were read by immunoSEQ multiplex PCR, and TCRdb kept only the in-frame ones, dropping some. Found here are roughly 100,000 clones, 84% of them singletons; the top ten hold 26%. This clone was recorded a few times. This TCR was recovered from a man aged 55 to 70 with acute or convalescent COVID-19. The sample comprised peripheral blood.

CDR3: CASSLGTAGRYNEQFF. For the CDR3, the DNA is TGCGCCAGCAGCTTGGGGACGGCGGGCCGTTACAATGAGCAGTTCTTC. The gene calls are TRBV5-1 and TRBJ2-1; maybe TRBD2 (5 bases). V was pared by 0 bases and J by 4 bases, with 14 bases between. Germline V gives CDR1 SGHRS, CDR2 YFSETQ. The CDR3 extends over 16 amino acids. Supplemented by reference TRBV5-1 and TRBJ2-1, the full variable domain reads KAGVTQTPRYLIKTRGQQVTLSCSPISGHRSVSWYQQTPGQGLQFLFEYFSETQRNKGNFPGRFSGRQFSNSRSEMNVSTLELGDSALYLCASSLGTAGRYNEQFFGPGTRLTVL.